Shown below are 19 T cell receptor beta chains from a single sample sequenced in a study of blood T cell repertoires in COVID-19. Sequencing used immunoSEQ multiplex PCR; TCRdb keeps in-frame clones, though not all of them. The table shows 200,000 to 300,000 clones, with approximately 83% occurring only once. The sample taken for sequencing was peripheral blood. The source of these receptors is an elderly man with acute or convalescent COVID-19.

The V gene is TRBV25-1, the J gene TRBJ1-2; no clear D gene. CDR3 length equals 12 residues. Germline CDR1 and CDR2: MGHDK and SYGVNS. Trimming pared 8 bases from V and 8 bases from J, leaving 15 bases between. CDR3 coding DNA: TGTGCCAGCTCCGTGGGGTCGGGGGGCTACACCTTC. This encodes CASSVGSGGYTF.

The rearrangement links TRBV28 to TRBJ1-2, with D tentatively TRBD1 (6 bases). CDR3 size: 15 residues. V lost 5 bases to trimming and J lost 1 base, with 14 bases between them. Germline V CDR1 and CDR2: MDHEN, SYDVKM. The CDR3 DNA reads as TGTGCCAGCAGTGAGGGGACAACGAATAACTATGGCTACACCTTC. Its protein product is CASSEGTTNNYGYTF.

The rearrangement links TRBV11-2 to TRBJ1-5; D not resolved. Between the trimmed V and J ends, which lost 0 bases and 4 bases, there was a span of 16 bases. The CDR3 extends over 17 amino acids. Germline values: CDR1 SGHAT, CDR2 FQNNGV. The CDR3 loop reads CASSLDRAAGKNQPQHF. For the CDR3, the DNA is TGTGCCAGCAGCTTAGATAGGGCCGCGGGGAAAAATCAGCCCCAGCATTTT.

The genes are TRBV2 and TRBJ1-3; D is perhaps TRBD1 (5 bases). The V end was cut by 4 bases, the J end by 0 bases, with 7 bases between. The germline V gene encodes CDR1 SNHLY and CDR2 FYNNEI. The CDR3 loop spans 14 amino acids. The CDR3 DNA follows: TGTGCCAGCAGTGTGGGACTCTCTGGAAACACCATATATTTT. Translating it yields CASSVGLSGNTIYF.

The genes are TRBV18 and TRBJ2-7, with 8 bases fitting TRBD1. This CDR3 contains 13 residues. CDR1 KGHSH and CDR2 LQKENI come from the germline V gene. The trim removed 3 bases at V and 4 bases at J, leaving 2 bases unmatched. CDR3 residues: CASSPGQVYEQYF. CDR3 sequence (DNA): TGTGCCAGCTCACCGGGACAGGTTTACGAGCAGTACTTC.

The V call is TRBV6-1, the J call TRBJ1-4; 12 bases line up with TRBD1. The CDR3 length is 15 residues. The germline gives CDR1 MNHNS, CDR2 SASEGT. Trimming removed 4 bases from V and 7 bases from J; junction bases left unmatched: 4. In DNA form, the CDR3 reads TGTGCCAGCAGTGGGGGACAGGGGGCAGCTGAAAAACTGTTTTTT. The encoded protein is CASSGGQGAAEKLFF.

V is TRBV5-1 and J is TRBJ2-1; D unclear. Germline values: CDR1 SGHRS, CDR2 YFSETQ. This CDR3 contains 14 residues. V lost 0 bases, J lost 5 bases, and 9 bases lay in between. The CDR3 DNA sequence: TGCGCCAGCAGCTTGGTTCCAGAAAACAATGAGCAGTTCTTC. It is translated as CASSLVPENNEQFF.

The chain joins TRBV5-1 to TRBJ2-3; 10 bases match TRBD2. Per germline, CDR1 SGHRS and CDR2 YFSETQ. V lost 3 bases and J lost 0; bases outside the gene matches: 13. The CDR3 is 19 residues long. The CDR3 is CASSWDPTSGPASTDTQYF. The CDR3, as DNA: TGCGCCAGCAGCTGGGACCCGACTAGCGGGCCAGCGAGCACAGATACGCAGTATTTT.

The rearrangement uses TRBV12-3 or TRBV12-4 and TRBJ1-1; tentative D call: TRBD1 (5 bases). The CDR3 is 12 amino acids. The germline V and J ends were trimmed by 1 base and 9 bases, with 9 bases remaining between them. The CDR3 reads CASSLGQGKAFF. The CDR3 coding sequence is TGTGCCAGCAGTTTAGGGCAGGGCAAAGCTTTCTTT.

The gene calls are TRBV7-2 and TRBJ2-2; D ambiguous. V lost 3 bases and J lost 1, with 6 bases in between. Germline CDR1 is SGHTA and CDR2 is FQGNSA. This CDR3 spans 14 amino acids. The DNA for the CDR3 is TGTGCCAGCAGCTTTGGGCAGAACACCGGGGAGCTGTTTTTT. This sequence encodes CASSFGQNTGELFF.

The rearrangement joins TRBV7-9 to TRBJ2-7, with 12 bases matching TRBD1. With 3 bases clipped from V and 6 bases from J, the junction kept 15 bases outside the gene matches. The germline gives CDR1 SEHNR, CDR2 FQNEAQ (reference sequence). The CDR3 consists of 18 residues. The CDR3 bases are TGTGCCAGCAGCTTCTCCGGGACAGGGGGCCCCTTCGTCTCCGAGCAGTACTTC. Its translation is CASSFSGTGGPFVSEQYF.

This sequence joins TRBV3-1 (or the pseudogene TRBV3-2) and TRBJ1-5; maybe TRBD1 (6 bases). The V end lost 1 base, the J end lost 5 bases, and 12 bases lay between the germline ends. Per germline, CDR1 LGHDT and CDR2 YNNKEL (reference sequence). This CDR3 is built from 15 residues. In nucleotides, the CDR3 is TGTGCCAGCAGCCAAGGGAGGGGGGGATATCAGCCCCAGCATTTT. Translating it yields CASSQGRGGYQPQHF.

The chain carries TRBV10-2 and TRBJ2-3, with 7 bases fitting TRBD1. The V gene end was trimmed by 3 bases and the J gene end by 8 bases; junction bases not matched to a gene: 14. This CDR3 spans 16 amino acids. From germline, CDR1 is WSHSY and CDR2 SAAADI. This chain's CDR3 is CASSEFDRGRAGTQYF. Here the CDR3 DNA reads TGCGCCAGCAGTGAATTCGATAGGGGGCGAGCAGGTACGCAGTATTTT.

V usage is TRBV5-5 and J usage is TRBJ2-2, with 9 bases aligning to TRBD1. Germline loops: CDR1 SGHKS, CDR2 YYEKEE (reference sequence). V shed 4 bases and J 3 bases; nucleotides not matched to a gene: 7. The CDR3 loop spans 16 amino acids. The CDR3 DNA reads TGTGCCAGCAGCCGCAGCCGGGACAGGGACACCGGGGAGCTGTTTTTT. It is translated as CASSRSRDRDTGELFF. The variable domain in full, completed from reference TRBV5-5 and TRBJ2-2, reads DAGVTQSPTHLIKTRGQQVTLRCSPISGHKSVSWYQQVLGQGPQFIFQYYEKEERGRGNFPDRFSARQFPNYSSELNVNALLLGDSALYLCASSRSRDRDTGELFFGEGSRLTVL.

This chain uses TRBV24-1 with TRBJ2-3; tentatively, D is TRBD2 (6 bases). V was cut by 4 bases and J by 2 bases, with 12 bases left in between. The V gene's germline CDR1 is KGHDR and CDR2 SFDVKD. The CDR3 loop spans 15 amino acids. CDR3 residues: CATSDPGTFTDTQYF. Written as DNA, the CDR3 is TGTGCCACCAGTGACCCTGGGACTTTCACAGATACGCAGTATTTT.

This clone has a single count. V and J are TRBV6-6 and TRBJ2-7; 7 bases are a match to TRBD2. CDR1 is MNHNY, CDR2 SVGAGI, per germline (reference sequence). The V and J ends lost 8 bases and 6 bases, in that order; junction bases with no gene match: 10. The length of the CDR3 is 13 residues. CDR3 sequence: CASGGRAWAEQYF. Written as DNA, the CDR3 is TGTGCCAGCGGGGGGAGGGCTTGGGCCGAGCAGTACTTC.

On this clone: Relative to the germline gene, one junction end is altered; a read error may explain this. V and J are TRBV2 and TRBJ1-2; the match to TRBD1 covers 10 bases. Germline values: CDR1 SNHLY, CDR2 FYNNEI. CDR3 length: 13 residues. The CDR3 DNA reads TGTGCCAGCCGTGACAGGGGGCCGGGCGGCTACACCTTC. Amino acid sequence: CASRDRGPGGYTF.

V gene TRBV12-3 or TRBV12-4 combines with J gene TRBJ1-2; no clear D gene. The CDR3 totals 10 residues. V gave up 7 bases and J gave up 7 bases, with 7 bases separating them. The CDR3 bases are TGTGCCAGCATTGGGCGTGGCTACACCTTC. Amino acid sequence: CASIGRGYTF.

The chain employs TRBV27 and TRBJ2-2; the D is unclear. The CDR3 is made up of 13 amino acids. Trimming pared 5 bases from V and 0 bases from J, leaving 4 bases between. From germline, CDR1 is MNHEY and CDR2 SMNVEV (reference sequence). The CDR3, as DNA: TGTGCCAGCAGTATCACGAACACCGGGGAGCTGTTTTTT. This gives the protein CASSITNTGELFF.